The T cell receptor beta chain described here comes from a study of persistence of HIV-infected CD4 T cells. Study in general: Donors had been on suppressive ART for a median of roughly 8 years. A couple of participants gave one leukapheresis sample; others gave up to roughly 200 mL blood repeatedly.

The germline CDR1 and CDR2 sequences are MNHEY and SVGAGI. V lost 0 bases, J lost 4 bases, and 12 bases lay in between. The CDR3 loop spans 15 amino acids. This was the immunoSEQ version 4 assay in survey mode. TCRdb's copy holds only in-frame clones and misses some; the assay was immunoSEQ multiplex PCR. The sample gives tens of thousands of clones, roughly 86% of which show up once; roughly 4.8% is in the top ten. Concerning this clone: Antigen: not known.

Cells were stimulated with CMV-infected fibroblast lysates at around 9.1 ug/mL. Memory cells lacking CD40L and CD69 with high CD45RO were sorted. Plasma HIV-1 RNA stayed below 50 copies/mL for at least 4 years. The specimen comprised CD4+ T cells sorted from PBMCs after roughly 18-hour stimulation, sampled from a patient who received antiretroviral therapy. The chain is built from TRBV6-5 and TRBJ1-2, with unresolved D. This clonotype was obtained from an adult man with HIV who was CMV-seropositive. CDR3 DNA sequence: TGTGCCAGCAGTTACTCGGGCCCGGCGCCCTATGGCTACACCTTC. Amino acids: CASSYSGPAPYGYTF.